The 24 T cell receptor beta chains below were found in one sample sequenced in a study of blood T cell repertoires in COVID-19. Some clones are missing from TCRdb's copy, which holds only in-frame ones; the method was immunoSEQ multiplex PCR. The repertoire includes about 57,000 clones, 87% of them detected once, and roughly a fifth sits in the top ten. The sample taken for sequencing was peripheral blood. The receptors were gathered from a woman older than 75 with COVID-19, enrolled during active disease.

This chain uses TRBV19 with TRBJ1-5; TRBD1 is a possible D gene (5 bases). Trimming shortened V by 0 bases and J by 2 bases, and 14 bases separated the two germline ends. The CDR3 covers 17 residues. CDR1 is LNHDA and CDR2 is SQIVND in the germline V gene (reference sequence). The CDR3 loop reads CASSIDRGAGGNQPQHF. For the CDR3, the DNA is TGTGCCAGTAGTATAGATCGAGGGGCGGGAGGCAATCAGCCCCAGCATTTT.

The rearrangement links TRBV5-5 to TRBJ2-1, with D tentatively TRBD1 (6 bases). The CDR3 is made up of 15 amino acids. V lost 2 bases and J 8 bases, leaving 17 bases between the germline ends. Looked up from germline, CDR1 is SGHKS and CDR2 is YYEKEE (reference sequence). This chain's CDR3 is CASSFTGIVAYEQFF. The CDR3 DNA reads as TGTGCCAGCAGCTTTACAGGGATCGTAGCATATGAGCAGTTCTTC.

This sequence joins TRBV28 and TRBJ1-2; possible D gene TRBD1, 5 bases. The CDR3 covers 12 residues. V was clipped by 6 bases and J by 8 bases, with 13 bases between them. Looked up from germline, CDR1 is MDHEN and CDR2 is SYDVKM. The DNA of the CDR3 is TGTGCCAGCAGCTCGGGACTTAGAGGCTACACCTTC. This gives the protein CASSSGLRGYTF.

The chain combines TRBV7-9 with TRBJ2-1; TRBD1 aligns across 7 bases. Germline loops: CDR1 SEHNR, CDR2 FQNEAQ (reference sequence). V trimming: 3 bases; J trimming: 4 bases; junction bases outside the gene matches: 9. The CDR3 has 16 residues. DNA of the CDR3: TGTGCCAGCAGCTTTCGGGCGACAGGGACGTACAATGAGCAGTTCTTC. Translated, it gives CASSFRATGTYNEQFF. Drawing the rest from reference TRBV7-9 and TRBJ2-1, the complete variable domain is DTGVSQNPRHKITKRGQNVTFRCDPISEHNRLYWYRQTLGQGPEFLTYFQNEAQLEKSRLLSDRFSAERPKGSFSTLEIQRTEQGDSAMYLCASSFRATGTYNEQFFGPGTRLTVL.

The chain recombines TRBV7-6 with TRBJ1-4; 8 positions agree with TRBD1. The germline gives CDR1 SGHVS, CDR2 FNYEAQ. The CDR3 has 15 residues. V lost 5 bases to trimming and J lost 6 bases; unmatched junction nucleotides: 8. The CDR3 DNA is TGTGCCAGCAGCCAGTCCCAGGGGGCTCATGAAAAACTGTTTTTT. It specifies CASSQSQGAHEKLFF.

J is TRBJ2-3 and V is TRBV19, with D unresolved. Trimming took off 5 bases at V and 0 bases at J, with 12 bases between the two ends. Germline V gene lookup returns CDR1 LNHDA and CDR2 SQIVND (reference sequence). This CDR3 is 15 amino acids long. This CDR3 reads CASSLGQASTDTQYF. The CDR3 DNA reads TGTGCCAGTAGTTTGGGCCAGGCCAGCACAGATACGCAGTATTTT. Full variable domain (outside the CDR3, taken from reference TRBV19 and TRBJ2-3): DGGITQSPKYLFRKEGQNVTLSCEQNLNHDAMYWYRQDPGQGLRLIYYSQIVNDFQKGDIAEGYSVSREKKESFPLTVTSAQKNPTAFYLCASSLGQASTDTQYFGPGTRLTVL.

V is TRBV19 and J is TRBJ2-7; TRBD2 is a possible D gene (6 bases). V lost 6 bases to trimming and J lost 2 bases, with 23 bases between them. The CDR3 spans 17 residues. Germline CDR1 LNHDA, CDR2 SQIVND (reference sequence). In DNA, the CDR3 is TGTGCCAGTAGCCGGAGAGGGGACTCCACGCGGCCCTACGAGCAGTACTTC. Translation: CASSRRGDSTRPYEQYF.

As DNA, the CDR3 is TGTGCCACAGAGGGGGGCAGGGGGCGTCAGCCCCAGCATTTT. This sequence encodes CATEGGRGRQPQHF. This sequence joins TRBV24-1 and TRBJ1-5, with 8 nucleotides matching TRBD1. The V gene's germline CDR1 is KGHDR and CDR2 SFDVKD. Trimming removed 10 bases from V and 6 bases from J; junction bases left unmatched: 10. CDR3 size: 14 residues.

The chain carries TRBV11-2 and TRBJ1-1; a weak D match, TRBD1 (5 bases). Deletions cut 0 bases from V and 5 bases from J, with 13 bases between. This CDR3 has 15 residues. CDR1 is SGHAT and CDR2 is FQNNGV in the germline V gene. For the CDR3, the DNA is TGTGCCAGCAGCTTAGATCCCCGTCGGGGGACTGAAGCTTTCTTT. Protein: CASSLDPRRGTEAFF.

This rearrangement joins TRBV2 to TRBJ1-1, with D maybe TRBD1 (6 bases). V was pared by 10 bases and J by 6 bases, with 18 bases between. The V gene's germline CDR1 is SNHLY and CDR2 FYNNEI. The CDR3 has 13 amino acids. CDR3 nucleotides: TGTGCCACCGGCATGGGAGGGGGTGCTGAAGCTTTCTTT. Encoded protein: CATGMGGGAEAFF.

The V call is TRBV5-6, the J call TRBJ1-2; no reliable D call. The V end lost 4 bases, the J end lost 8 bases, and 12 bases lay between the germline ends. There are 12 residues in the CDR3. The V gene's germline CDR1 is SGHDT and CDR2 YYEEEE. CDR3: CASSPGPGGYTF. CDR3 bases: TGTGCCAGCAGCCCAGGCCCGGGGGGCTACACCTTC.

This clone was picked up one time. This CDR3 reads CASSQEAGTRNTEAFF. CDR3 nucleotide sequence: TGTGCCAGCAGCCAAGAAGCCGGGACTCGCAACACTGAAGCTTTCTTT. The rearrangement links TRBV3-1 (or the pseudogene TRBV3-2) to TRBJ1-1, with D possibly being TRBD1 (5 bases). The germline gives CDR1 LGHDT, CDR2 YNNKEL (reference sequence). The CDR3 totals 16 residues. Trimming pared 0 bases from V and 2 bases from J, leaving 13 bases between.

V is TRBV6-6 and J is TRBJ1-3, with 9 bases lining up with TRBD1. CDR1 is MNHNY, CDR2 SVGAGI, per germline (reference sequence). The CDR3 has 17 amino acids. V lost 5 bases, J lost 4 bases, and 12 bases stayed unmatched. The CDR3 spells CASSQGQGRNRGNTIYF. In DNA form, the CDR3 reads TGTGCCAGCAGTCAGGGACAGGGTCGGAACCGCGGAAACACCATATATTTT.

CDR3 residues: CASSKTGGYGYTF. The CDR3 DNA is TGTGCCAGCAGTAAAACAGGGGGCTATGGCTACACCTTC. The chain is built from TRBV6-5 and TRBJ1-2, with 8 bases matching TRBD1. V was pared by 5 bases and J by 4 bases, with 3 bases of the junction left unmatched. The CDR3 extends over 13 amino acids. In germline, CDR1 is MNHEY, CDR2 SVGAGI.

This chain links TRBV15 with TRBJ1-4; no clear D gene. CDR3 length equals 14 residues. Looked up from germline, CDR1 is LNHNV and CDR2 is YYDKDF (reference sequence). V lost 1 base and J lost 7, with 10 bases in between. The CDR3 bases are TGTGCCACCAGCAGAGTGGTGGGCGCTGAAAAACTGTTTTTT. Amino acid sequence: CATSRVVGAEKLFF.

This clone was detected a few times. This chain joins TRBV18 and TRBJ1-5; D possibly corresponds to TRBD1 (5 bases). The CDR3 sequence is 15 residues long. The germline gives CDR1 KGHSH, CDR2 LQKENI. V lost 2 bases and J 3 bases, leaving 11 bases between the germline ends. The CDR3, as DNA: TGTGCCAGCTCACCAAAAGGGGCCCTCAATCAGCCCCAGCATTTT. Translated: CASSPKGALNQPQHF.

This sequence joins TRBV2 and TRBJ1-6; 8 nucleotides match TRBD1. J lost 5 bases, V lost 3 bases, and 3 bases had no gene match. Per germline, CDR1 SNHLY and CDR2 FYNNEI. The CDR3 sequence is 15 residues long. The CDR3 DNA follows: TGTGCCAGCAGTGACAGGACAGGGAATAATTCACCCCTCCACTTT. This codes for CASSDRTGNNSPLHF. Looking up the rest from reference TRBV2 and TRBJ1-6 gives the full variable domain: EPEVTQTPSHQVTQMGQEVILRCVPISNHLYFYWYRQILGQKVEFLVSFYNNEISEKSEIFDDQFSVERPDGSNFTLKIRSTKLEDSAMYFCASSDRTGNNSPLHFGNGTRLTVT.

CDR3: CAWSEKSRGNTEAFF. CDR3 sequence (DNA): TGTGCCTGGAGCGAAAAGAGCCGGGGGAACACTGAAGCTTTCTTT. The V call is TRBV30, the J call TRBJ1-1, with D uncertain. Germline V CDR1 and CDR2: GTSNPN, SVGIG (reference sequence). Trimming took off 3 bases at V and 1 base at J, with 15 bases between the two ends. This CDR3 has 15 amino acids.

This chain uses TRBV9 with TRBJ2-1; no clear D. V was clipped by 0 bases and J by 7 bases, with 14 bases between them. Germline values: CDR1 SGDLS, CDR2 YYNGEE. The CDR3 is made up of 15 amino acids. Written as DNA, the CDR3 is TGTGCCAGCAGCGTAGCGGCCGATAGCCCAAATGAGCAGTTCTTC. Translated: CASSVAADSPNEQFF.

The chain couples TRBV2 to TRBJ2-3; a possible D gene is TRBD2 (7 bases). CDR3 length equals 15 residues. The V gene's germline CDR1 is SNHLY and CDR2 FYNNEI. The V end lost 2 bases, the J end lost 2 bases, and 11 bases lay between the germline ends. The chain's CDR3 is CASSEQGTNTDTQYF. The CDR3, as DNA: TGTGCCAGCAGTGAACAGGGGACTAACACAGATACGCAGTATTTT.

This clone showed up just a few times. The chain carries TRBV5-1 and TRBJ1-2; TRBD1 is a possible D gene (5 bases). The CDR3 contains 12 residues. V was shortened by 5 bases and J by 8 bases, with 13 bases between the two germline ends. CDR1 is SGHRS and CDR2 is YFSETQ in the germline V gene. The CDR3 sequence: CASSHPGNGYTF. In DNA, the CDR3 is TGCGCCAGCAGTCATCCAGGGAACGGCTACACCTTC.

This clone was counted a few times. The chain combines TRBV5-6 with TRBJ1-1; TRBD1 agrees at 10 bases. CDR3 size: 17 residues. Looked up from germline, CDR1 is SGHDT and CDR2 is YYEEEE. The V gene end was trimmed by 1 base and the J gene end by 3 bases; junction bases not matched to a gene: 9. The CDR3: CASSLRGPDRGHTEAFF. The CDR3 DNA reads as TGTGCCAGCAGCTTGAGGGGCCCCGACAGGGGGCACACTGAAGCTTTCTTT. The entire variable domain, with the rest obtained from reference TRBV5-6 and TRBJ1-1, is as follows: DAGVTQSPTHLIKTRGQQVTLRCSPKSGHDTVSWYQQALGQGPQFIFQYYEEEERQRGNFPDRFSGHQFPNYSSELNVNALLLGDSALYLCASSLRGPDRGHTEAFFGQGTRLTVV.

The chain joins TRBV12-5 to TRBJ2-3; possible D gene TRBD1, 6 bases. V lost 0 bases and J lost 4, with 20 bases in between. This CDR3 region has 18 residues. In germline, CDR1 is LGHNT, CDR2 FRNRAP. The CDR3 here is CASGLVLTGSHSPDTQYF. The CDR3 region has the DNA TGTGCTAGTGGTTTGGTACTTACAGGGTCTCATTCCCCAGATACGCAGTATTTT.

Only a few counts were recorded for this clone. V gene TRBV5-1 combines with J gene TRBJ1-5; no reliable D call. Germline CDR1 and CDR2: SGHRS and YFSETQ. The CDR3 contains 14 residues. Trimming removed 0 bases from V and 11 bases from J, with 15 bases in between. CDR3 coding DNA: TGCGCCAGCAGCTTGGGAGGGAGCCTGGACGCCCAGCATTTT. Translated, it gives CASSLGGSLDAQHF.